The entry below gives a single TCR beta chain sequence along with its context. The antigen is not known. The J segment lost 7 bases and the V segment lost 2 bases, leaving 6 bases of the junction unmatched. Germline V gives CDR1 LGHNA, CDR2 YNFKEQ. This CDR3 is 16 amino acids long. The data derive from a study of post-analysis software for immune sequencing data. Study information: Recorded disease courses covered relapsing-remitting, secondary progressive and progressive-relapsing multiple sclerosis. Some patients had no subtype annotation. Findings and limits, study-wide: Five TRBV segments were significantly more frequent in patients than in controls. TRBV5-6, TRBV5-1 and TRBV20-1 were among these segments.

Incorporated into the TCR beta cDNA libraries were unique molecular identifiers, which served to reduce PCR and sequencing biases. TCRdb re-called the PCR reads with MiXCR, one entry per CDR3 protein. Among fewer than 850,000 distinct CDR3 sequences, 46% were seen once, and the ten largest hold 4.9%. This TCR derives from a girl aged 10 to 17 with multiple sclerosis. What was sequenced was blood. The V call is TRBV4-2, the J call TRBJ2-2, with 11 bases identical to TRBD2. The CDR3 reads CASSQIAGGPGGELFF. The CDR3 nucleotides are TGTGCCAGCAGCCAAATAGCGGGAGGGCCCGGCGGGGAGCTGTTTTTT.